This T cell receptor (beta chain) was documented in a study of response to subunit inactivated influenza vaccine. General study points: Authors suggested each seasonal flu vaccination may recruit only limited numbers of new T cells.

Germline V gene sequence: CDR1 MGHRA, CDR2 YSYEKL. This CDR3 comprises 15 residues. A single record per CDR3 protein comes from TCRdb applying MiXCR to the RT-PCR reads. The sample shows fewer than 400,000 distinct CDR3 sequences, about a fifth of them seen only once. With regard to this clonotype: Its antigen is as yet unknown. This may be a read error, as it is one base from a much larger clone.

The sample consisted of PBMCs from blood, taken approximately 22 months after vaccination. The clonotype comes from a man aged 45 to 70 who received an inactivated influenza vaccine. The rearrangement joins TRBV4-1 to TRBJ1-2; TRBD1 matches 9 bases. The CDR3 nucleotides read TGCGCCAGCAGCCAGTGGGGGACAGGGAACTATGTCTACACCTTC. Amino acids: CASSQWGTGNYVYTF.